This is a list of T cell receptor beta chains from one sample in a study of human T cells and chemical hapten exposure. TCRdb redid the calling of the RACE reads with MiXCR, one entry per CDR3 protein. The table has around 300,000 distinct CDR3 sequences, 7.5% to 9% seen once. The sequenced sample was whole blood, obtained in connection with sensitization to the hapten diphenylcyclopropenone (DPC). These receptors originate from a man between 18 and 35 years old with alopecia areata. Some clones in this sample may be carry-over from other donors' samples. Both conserved end residues are part of each CDR3. A D gene is named only where the DNA matches it firmly. Clone size is given for some rows only: seen once, a few or many times, or a class if the clone is expanded.

>TRBV4-3|NA|TRBJ1-4|NA
TGCGCCAGCAGCCAAGATTCAGAGGTTTATGAAAAACTGTTTTTT
CASSQDSEVYEKLFF
>TRBV6-5|few|TRBJ1-5|NA
TGTGCCAGCAGCCCTGGGGCCACCAGGGGATCCCTTGGGAATCAGCCCCAGCATTTT
CASSPGATRGSLGNQPQHF
>TRBV29-1|NA|TRBJ2-4|NA
TGCAGCGTAGGGGGGGATAACATTCAGTACTTC
CSVGGDNIQYF
>TRBV6-2/TRBV6-3|NA|TRBJ1-1|TRBD1
TGTGCCAGCAGTTACTGGGGACAGGGGGCAGTGGAAGCTTTCTTT
CASSYWGQGAVEAFF
>TRBV29-1|NA|TRBJ2-7|NA
TGCAGCGTAGGGACGGACCTATCCTACGAGCAGTACTTC
CSVGTDLSYEQYF
>TRBV11-2|few|TRBJ1-5|NA
TGTGCCAGCAGCTTAGATCCAGGGCAAAGCAATCAGCCCCAGCATTTT
CASSLDPGQSNQPQHF
>TRBV27|few|TRBJ2-5|NA
TGTGCCAGCAGTTTATCGTCAGGGCAAGGAACCCAGTACTTC
CASSLSSGQGTQYF
>TRBV6-5|few|TRBJ2-7|TRBD1
TGTGCCAGCAGGCGAAACGTGCGTCAGGGGGTCTCTGAGTACTTC
CASRRNVRQGVSEYF
>TRBV27|few|TRBJ2-2|TRBD2
TGTGCCAGCAGTTTATGGGCGGGGGGACGCAGCGGGGAGCTGTTTTTT
CASSLWAGGRSGELFF
>TRBV5-1|few|TRBJ2-1|TRBD1
TGCGCCAGGCCGGGACAGCTAATTTACAATGAGCAGTTCTTC
CARPGQLIYNEQFF
>TRBV2|NA|TRBJ2-2|NA
NA
CASILESNTGELFF
>TRBV2|many|TRBJ2-5|NA
TGTGCCAGCAGTATAGCGGAAGAGACCCAGTACTTC
CASSIAEETQYF
>TRBV11-2|few|TRBJ2-2|NA
TGTGCCAGCAGCCCCCTTGGGGCCGGGGAGCTGTTTTTT
CASSPLGAGELFF
>TRBV10-2|NA|TRBJ2-5|TRBD2
TGCGCCAGCAGTGTGGGTAGCGGGGGGGCCGGTGAGACCCAGTACTTC
CASSVGSGGAGETQYF
>TRBV27|few|TRBJ2-6|NA
TGTGCCAGCAGTTTATCGATGGCCTACTCTGGGGCCAACGTCCTGACTTTC
CASSLSMAYSGANVLTF
>TRBV7-9|few|TRBJ2-3|NA
TGTGCCAGCAGCTTTGCCTCCACAGATACGCAGTATTTT
CASSFASTDTQYF
>TRBV7-2|NA|TRBJ2-7|NA
TGTGCCAGCAGCCCCGGGGCGTCCTCCTACGAGCAGTACTTC
CASSPGASSYEQYF
>TRBV19|NA|TRBJ1-5|TRBD1
TGTGCCAGTATCCGACAGGGGAGTCAGCCCCAGCATTTT
CASIRQGSQPQHF
>TRBV7-2|few|TRBJ1-2|NA
TGTGCCAGCAGCACAGACCTTCACAGTAACTATGGCTACACCTTC
CASSTDLHSNYGYTF
>TRBV2|once|TRBJ1-2|TRBD1
TGTGCCAGCAGCGCAAACAGGGGAACTGGCTACACCTTC
CASSANRGTGYTF
>TRBV7-9|few|TRBJ2-3|NA
TGTGCCATCCACTTCACAGGGTGGCGGGCAGATACGCAGTATTTT
CAIHFTGWRADTQYF
>TRBV4-1|NA|TRBJ2-7|TRBD1
TGCGCCAGCAGCCAAGATCGGGACAGTACCTACGAGCAGTACTTC
CASSQDRDSTYEQYF
>TRBV5-1|NA|TRBJ2-2|TRBD1
TGCGCCAGCAGCGGACAGGGGTACACCGGGGAGCTGTTTTTT
CASSGQGYTGELFF
>TRBV7-2|few|TRBJ2-2|TRBD2
TGTGCCAGCAGGATACCGAGCGGGGGGTACACCGGGGAGCTGTTTTTT
CASRIPSGGYTGELFF
>TRBV12-3/TRBV12-4|many|TRBJ1-3|NA
TGTGCCAGCAGTGGGGTCGAGGAGCAAAACTCTGGAAACACCATATATTTT
CASSGVEEQNSGNTIYF
>TRBV28|NA|TRBJ2-5|TRBD1
TGTGCCAGCAGTCCCCGGGACAGGTTGGGAGAGACCCAGTACTTC
CASSPRDRLGETQYF
>TRBV28|NA|TRBJ2-5|TRBD2
TGTGCCAGCAGTTTAGTCAACCGGGACTATCAAGAGACCCAGTACTTC
CASSLVNRDYQETQYF
>TRBV27|many|TRBJ1-5|NA
TGTGCCAGCAGTTTAGGAGTATGGGGCCAGGGATATCAGCCCCAGCATTTT
CASSLGVWGQGYQPQHF
>TRBV28|few|TRBJ2-5|NA
TGTGCCAGCAGTTTTGGTACGGGGTCCGTAGAGACCCAGTACTTC
CASSFGTGSVETQYF
>TRBV6-6|few|TRBJ1-5|TRBD1
TGTGCCAGCAGTTACTCCAGGGGGCTCCCAGGCAATCAGCCCCAGCATTTT
CASSYSRGLPGNQPQHF
>TRBV3-1|many|TRBJ1-1|NA
TGTGCCAGCAGCCAAGGGACTGCGAACACTGAAGCTTTCTTT
CASSQGTANTEAFF
>TRBV3-1|NA|TRBJ2-7|NA
TGTGCCAGCAGCCAAGGGAGTTACTCCTACGAGCAGTACTTC
CASSQGSYSYEQYF
>TRBV9|NA|TRBJ2-3|TRBD1
TGTGCCAGCAGCCCGGACAGGGGAGGGCCAGATACGCAGTATTTT
CASSPDRGGPDTQYF
>TRBV28|few|TRBJ1-3|NA
TGTGCCAGCAGTCCAAGCAAGGGACATTCGAGCTCTGGAAACACCATATATTTT
CASSPSKGHSSSGNTIYF
>TRBV7-9|few|TRBJ2-7|NA
TGTGCCAGCAGCCCCCCCGAGGGTCCCTACGAGCAGTACTTC
CASSPPEGPYEQYF
>TRBV29-1|few|TRBJ2-7|NA
TGCAGCGTGCTCTCGGGCAGGCAAGGGGTTTTCTCCTACGAGCAGTACTTC
CSVLSGRQGVFSYEQYF
>TRBV28|few|TRBJ1-2|TRBD1
TGTGCCACTGCACGAGGGACAGTGGCCCGTGGCTACACCTTC
CATARGTVARGYTF
>TRBV7-8|NA|TRBJ2-3|NA
TGTGCGGCGGGACCCCTTCGTACAGATACGCAGTATTTT
CAAGPLRTDTQYF
>TRBV3-1|many|TRBJ2-2|NA
TGTGCCAGCAGCCAAATACGGGGGCTGAACACCGGGGAGCTGTTTTTT
CASSQIRGLNTGELFF